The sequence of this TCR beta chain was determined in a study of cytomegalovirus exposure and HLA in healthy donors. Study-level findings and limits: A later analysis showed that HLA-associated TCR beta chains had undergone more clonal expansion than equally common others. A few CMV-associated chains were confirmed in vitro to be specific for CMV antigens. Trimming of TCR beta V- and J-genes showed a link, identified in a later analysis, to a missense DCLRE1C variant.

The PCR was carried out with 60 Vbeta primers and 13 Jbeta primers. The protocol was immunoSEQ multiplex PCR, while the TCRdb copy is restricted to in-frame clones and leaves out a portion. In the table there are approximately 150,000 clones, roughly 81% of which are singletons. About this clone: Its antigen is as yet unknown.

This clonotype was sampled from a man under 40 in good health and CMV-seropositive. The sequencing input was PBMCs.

CDR3 in DNA: TGTGCCACCGGGACTGGGCATGGCTACACCTTC. It yields the protein CATGTGHGYTF. This chain connects TRBV27 to TRBJ1-2; possibly TRBD1 for D (5 bases). V dropped 10 bases and J dropped 6 bases, with 12 bases sitting between them. The CDR3 has 11 residues. Looked up from germline, CDR1 is MNHEY and CDR2 is SMNVEV (reference sequence).